This TCR beta chain stems from a study of CXCR3-negative and CXCR3-positive naive CD8 T cells. Concerning this clonotype: The antigen is undetermined.

The CDR3 has 15 amino acids. Germline V gene sequence: CDR1 MDHEN, CDR2 SYDVKM. Notes on the study in general: TRB CDR3 hydrophobicity was greater in CXCR3-positive naive cells than in CXCR3-negative naive cells. Cryopreserved cells partially lost CXCR3 expression, and fresh PBMCs were used in most assays.

Every CD8+ subset sample held around 300,000 flow-sorted cells, done in triplicate. It was by 5' RACE with UMI labels that the TRB cDNA libraries were prepared. TCRdb derives one entry per CDR3 protein from the 5' RACE reads, leaving out DNA. The sample holds about 63,000 distinct CDR3 sequences. The chain uses TRBV28 and TRBJ2-2; TCRdb proposes TRBD1, but this gene call is untestable without DNA. The sequence came from a human donor in good health. Some clones in this sample may be carry-over from other donors' samples. The sequencing input was naive CXCR3+ CD8+ T cells from blood. Subset denoted: CD45RO-CCR7+CD27+CD95- naive CD8+ T cells expressing CXCR3 (TNR3+). CDR3 sequence: CASSLGPAATGELFF.